This TCR beta chain was documented in a study of cytomegalovirus exposure and HLA in healthy donors. This clone was picked up one time. Its target is not known. The CDR3 consists of 14 residues. V dropped 5 bases and J dropped 2; count of bases not matched to a gene: 5. Germline V gene data show CDR1 as GTSNPN and CDR2 as SVGIG (reference sequence). Broader study findings: It was assumed in the presence/absence analyses that sequencing depth was roughly uniform across donors. Highly shared variants forming one cluster were likely a sequencing artifact.

The PCR ran on 60 Vbeta and 13 Jbeta primers. Data came from immunoSEQ multiplex PCR; TCRdb stores just in-frame clones and leaves some out. The sample lists 150,000 or so clones, approximately 72% seen once, with roughly 6.6% in the top ten. At sampling all donors were nominally healthy, likely with unrecorded immune exposures. This chain connects TRBV30 to TRBJ1-2; 10 bases agree with TRBD1. This TCR derives from a man aged 35-49 years in good health and CMV-seropositive. The material sequenced was PBMCs. Here the CDR3 DNA reads TGTGCCTGGGTGATGACAGGGGGCAACTATGGCTACACCTTC. It codes for CAWVMTGGNYGYTF.